The present TCR beta chain was sequenced within a study of CD8 T cells in Susac syndrome. An input of roughly 0.5 to 1 ug of RNA was subjected to reverse transcription using random hexamers. A single record per CDR3 protein comes from TCRdb applying MiXCR to the immunoSEQ multiplex PCR reads. The table records more than 20,000 distinct CDR3 sequences, 90% to 95% of them present only once. The sequence was obtained from a human donor in good health. The material sequenced was CD8+ T cells from PBMCs.

CDR3 region: CASSEYSLDEAFF. CDR3 bases: TGTGCCAGCAGTGAGTACAGTCTAGATGAAGCTTTCTTT. This chain uses TRBV6-5 with TRBJ1-1; unclear D gene. Per germline, CDR1 MNHEY and CDR2 SVGAGI. The V gene lost 5 bases and the J gene lost 7 bases, with 14 bases spanning the gap. This CDR3 is 13 amino acids long.